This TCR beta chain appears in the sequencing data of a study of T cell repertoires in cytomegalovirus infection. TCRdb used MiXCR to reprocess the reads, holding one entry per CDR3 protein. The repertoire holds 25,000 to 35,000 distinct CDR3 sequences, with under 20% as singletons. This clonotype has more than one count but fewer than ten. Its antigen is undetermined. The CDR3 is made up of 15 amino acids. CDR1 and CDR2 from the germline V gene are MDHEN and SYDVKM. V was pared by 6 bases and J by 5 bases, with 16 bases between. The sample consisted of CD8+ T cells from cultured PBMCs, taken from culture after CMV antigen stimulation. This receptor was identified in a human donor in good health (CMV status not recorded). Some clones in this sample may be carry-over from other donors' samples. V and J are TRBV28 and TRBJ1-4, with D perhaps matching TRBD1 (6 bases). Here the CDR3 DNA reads TGTGCCAGCAGACAGGCCGGGACAAGAAATGAAAAACTGTTTTTT. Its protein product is CASRQAGTRNEKLFF.